The text below deals with one T cell receptor (beta chain). Its specificity is unknown. Specified time point: persistent/refractory GD, antithyroid drugs over 5 years with positive TRAb. PBMC-extracted RNA yielded the TCR library. The CDR3 is made up of 17 amino acids. V lost 6 bases, J lost 10 bases, and 18 bases stayed unmatched. Germline-derived CDR1 and CDR2 are MNHEY and SVGEGT. This sample stems from a study of regulatory T cells in long-lasting Graves disease. Study details: Graves' disease counted as persistent after over 5 years of antithyroid drugs with positive TSH receptor antibodies.

Arm-PCR of CDR3 regions and iRepertoire HTBI primers were used to build TCR beta libraries. Using its own MiXCR run on the multiplex PCR reads, TCRdb lists one record per CDR3 protein. The repertoire holds about 470,000 distinct CDR3 sequences, with under 25% as singletons. Study results and limitations: Persistent patients shared some 2,900 public clonotypes among themselves. Newly diagnosed patients shared fewer, at about a thousand.

The rearrangement links TRBV6-2 or TRBV6-3 to TRBJ1-5; 10 nucleotides align to TRBD1. The TCR comes from a female donor with Graves disease. The material sequenced was peripheral blood mononuclear cells (PBMCs), taken when the disease was refractory, from a patient treated with antithyroid drugs. CDR3 sequence reads: CASSGGQGDSSIYPQHF. The CDR3 nucleotides are TGTGCCAGCAGCGGAGGACAGGGGGATTCGTCAATCTATCCCCAGCATTTT.